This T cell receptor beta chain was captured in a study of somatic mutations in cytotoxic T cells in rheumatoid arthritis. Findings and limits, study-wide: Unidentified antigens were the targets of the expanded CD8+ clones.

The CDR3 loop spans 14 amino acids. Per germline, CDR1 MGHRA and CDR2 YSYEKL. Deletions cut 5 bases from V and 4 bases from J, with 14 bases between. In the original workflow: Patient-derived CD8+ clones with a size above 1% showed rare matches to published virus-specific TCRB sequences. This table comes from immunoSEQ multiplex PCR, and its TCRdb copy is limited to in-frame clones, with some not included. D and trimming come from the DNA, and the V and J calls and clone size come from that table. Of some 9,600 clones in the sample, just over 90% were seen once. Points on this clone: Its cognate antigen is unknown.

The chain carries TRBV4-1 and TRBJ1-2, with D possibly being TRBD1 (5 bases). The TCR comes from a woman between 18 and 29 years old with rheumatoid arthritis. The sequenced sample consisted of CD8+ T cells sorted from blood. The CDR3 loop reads CASSGGVLGYGYTF. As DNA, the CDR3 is TGCGCCAGCAGCGGAGGGGTTTTGGGCTATGGCTACACCTTC.